This TCR beta chain was captured by sequencing in a study of T-cell memory formation after mild COVID-19. The wider study: The two donors had largely donor-specific TCR clusters.

In germline, CDR1 is LGHDT, CDR2 YNNKEL (reference sequence). The J segment lost 16 bases and the V segment lost 3 bases, leaving 8 bases of the junction unmatched. This CDR3 is 13 amino acids long. TCRdb re-analysed the 5' RACE reads in MiXCR, keeping a single row per CDR3 protein. The repertoire holds around 440,000 distinct CDR3 sequences, with around a sixth as singletons. The clonotype originates from an adult woman who had mild COVID-19 (a few samples of this study predate the infection). Cell type and time point are not known. The sequenced sample was PBMCs or a T cell subset sorted from them (not recorded which). The chain joins TRBV3-1 to TRBJ1-6; 8 bases match TRBD1. In DNA, the CDR3 is TGTGCCAGCAGCCAGGGACAGGTTTCCTCTCTCCACTTT. Its translation is CASSQGQVSSLHF.